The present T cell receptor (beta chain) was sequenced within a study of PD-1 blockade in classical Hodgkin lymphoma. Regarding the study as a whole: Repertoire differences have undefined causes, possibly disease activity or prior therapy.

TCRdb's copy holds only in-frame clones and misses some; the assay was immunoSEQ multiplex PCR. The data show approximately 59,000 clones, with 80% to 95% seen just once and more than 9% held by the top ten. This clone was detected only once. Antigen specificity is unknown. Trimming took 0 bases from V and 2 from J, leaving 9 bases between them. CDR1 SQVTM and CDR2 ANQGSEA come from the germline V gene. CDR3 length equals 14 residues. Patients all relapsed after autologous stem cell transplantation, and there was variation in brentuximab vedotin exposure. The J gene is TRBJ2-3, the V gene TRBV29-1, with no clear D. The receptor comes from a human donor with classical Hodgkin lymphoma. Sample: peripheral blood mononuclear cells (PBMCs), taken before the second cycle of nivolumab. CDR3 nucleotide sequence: TGCAGCGTTGAAGATGACGGCTCCACAGATACGCAGTATTTT. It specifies CSVEDDGSTDTQYF.